Presented here are 26 T cell receptor beta chains from one specimen sequenced in a study of T cells in Graves' hyperthyroidism and ophthalmopathy. Amplification of TCR beta CDR3 regions was performed using RNA transcripts as template. The TCR CDR3 was amplified in a first-round RT-PCR using the HTBI primer set. MiXCR was run by TCRdb on the multiplex PCR reads, yielding one entry per CDR3 protein. The sample has about 380,000 distinct CDR3 sequences; around 20% are singletons. The material sequenced was blood. These receptors were taken from a man in his late teens or twenties with Graves' ophthalmopathy.

This clonotype was found many times. This chain connects TRBV3-1 to TRBJ2-3, with D possibly matching TRBD2 (5 bases). CDR1 is LGHDT and CDR2 is YNNKEL in the germline V gene (reference sequence). The CDR3 is 15 amino acids. The ends were cut back, 0 bases at V and 1 base at J, with 8 bases in the middle. The CDR3 region has the DNA TGTGCCAGCAGCCAAGATCCCGGGGGCACAGATACGCAGTATTTT. It translates to CASSQDPGGTDTQYF.

Only a few counts were recorded for this clonotype. The chain carries TRBV19 and TRBJ2-1; a weak D match, TRBD2 (5 bases). V was clipped by 3 bases and J by 0 bases, with 9 bases between them. Germline CDR1 is LNHDA and CDR2 is SQIVND (reference sequence). There are 15 residues in the CDR3. The CDR3 sequence is CASSIEGSSYNEQFF. The CDR3 DNA reads as TGTGCCAGTAGTATCGAGGGCAGCTCCTACAATGAGCAGTTCTTC.

This clonotype occurred many times. The genes are TRBV11-3 and TRBJ2-1, with D maybe TRBD2 (5 bases). The CDR3 consists of 12 residues. V was cut by 7 bases and J by 10 bases, with 14 bases left in between. In germline, CDR1 is SGHNT, CDR2 YENEEA. The CDR3 DNA is TGTGCCAGCAACTCTGGTTCGGGAGAGCAGTTCTTC. This encodes CASNSGSGEQFF.

The table lists this clonotype with many counts. The rearrangement links TRBV12-3 or TRBV12-4 to TRBJ2-5, with a tentative D call TRBD1 (5 bases). CDR3 length: 13 residues. V lost 5 bases and J 4 bases, leaving 11 bases between the germline ends. CDR3 region: CASSQGGGETQYF. In nucleotides, the CDR3 is TGTGCCAGCAGTCAGGGCGGCGGAGAGACCCAGTACTTC.

This clonotype was observed a handful of times. A much larger clone sits a single nucleotide away, making a read error possible. The chain has TRBV6-1 and TRBJ1-1; tentatively, D is TRBD1 (6 bases). V lost 8 bases and J 1 base, leaving 8 bases between the germline ends. Germline values: CDR1 MNHNS, CDR2 SASEGT. The CDR3 contains 12 residues. CDR3 region: CASWGQNTEAFF. CDR3 sequence (DNA): TGTGCCAGCTGGGGACAGAACACTGAAGCTTTCTTT.

This clonotype was detected ten times or more. This chain connects TRBV7-9 to TRBJ1-2, with unresolved D. CDR3 length: 14 residues. The V and J ends lost 7 bases and 4 bases respectively, with 16 bases between them. The V gene's germline CDR1 is SEHNR and CDR2 FQNEAQ (reference sequence). CDR3 in DNA: TGTGCCAGCACCCCGGAGGCAGGTACCTATGGCTACACCTTC. Its translation: CASTPEAGTYGYTF.

This clonotype was seen repeatedly, ten times or more. V gene TRBV6-1 combines with J gene TRBJ2-5; D might be TRBD2 (6 bases). The germline V gene encodes CDR1 MNHNS and CDR2 SASEGT. This CDR3 is built from 12 residues. V lost 5 bases and J lost 9, with 13 bases in between. CDR3 residues: CASSSRGVSQYF. The CDR3 DNA reads TGTGCCAGCAGTTCACGCGGGGTTTCCCAGTACTTC.

This clonotype was seen many times. This sequence joins TRBV29-1 and TRBJ2-3; D is perhaps TRBD1 or TRBD2 (5 bases each). The CDR3 is made up of 14 amino acids. V was trimmed by 2 bases and J by 0 bases, leaving 9 bases between them. CDR1 SQVTM and CDR2 ANQGSEA come from the germline V gene. This CDR3 reads CSVERGGSTDTQYF. In DNA, the CDR3 is TGCAGCGTTGAACGGGGCGGTAGCACAGATACGCAGTATTTT.

The sample holds many counts of this clonotype. The rearrangement joins TRBV3-1 to TRBJ2-7, with D possibly called TRBD1 or TRBD2 (5 bases each). CDR3 length: 15 amino acids. Trimming took 3 bases from V and 2 from J, leaving 14 bases between them. Germline loops: CDR1 LGHDT, CDR2 YNNKEL (reference sequence). Written as DNA, the CDR3 is TGTGCCAGCAGCCACCAGTCCGGGGCCCCCTACGAGCAGTACTTC. Translated: CASSHQSGAPYEQYF.

At least ten counts were recorded for this clonotype. The CDR3 protein is CASSPWEGNTEAFF. DNA of the CDR3: TGTGCCAGCTCACCATGGGAGGGGAACACTGAAGCTTTCTTT. The rearrangement joins TRBV18 to TRBJ1-1; unclear D gene. Trimming stripped 2 bases from V and 1 base from J, with 8 bases between. The V gene's germline CDR1 is KGHSH and CDR2 LQKENI. This CDR3 comprises 14 residues.

The J gene is TRBJ1-6, the V gene TRBV20-1; TRBD1 might be the D (5 bases). Trimming shortened V by 0 bases and J by 5 bases, and 11 bases separated the two germline ends. Looked up from germline, CDR1 is DFQATT and CDR2 is SNEGSKA (reference sequence). The CDR3 runs 15 residues. In DNA, the CDR3 is TGCAGTGCTAGAGATCCAGGGCCGGATAATTCACCCCTCCACTTT. This sequence encodes CSARDPGPDNSPLHF.

The sample holds many counts of this clonotype. This chain joins TRBV12-3 or TRBV12-4 and TRBJ2-2; 10 nucleotides match TRBD2. The J segment lost 4 bases and the V segment lost 5 bases, leaving 4 bases of the junction unmatched. This CDR3 has 15 residues. This chain's CDR3 is CASSQRGGPTGELFF. In nucleotides, the CDR3 is TGTGCCAGCAGTCAGCGGGGGGGCCCCACCGGGGAGCTGTTTTTT.

This clonotype appeared many times. The genes are TRBV10-3 and TRBJ1-2; no definite D call. CDR3 length equals 12 residues. Germline V gene data show CDR1 as ENHRY and CDR2 as SYGVKD. Trimming removed 7 bases from V and 2 bases from J, with 8 bases in between. The CDR3 region has the DNA TGTGCCATCACGTCCGGGAACTATGGCTACACCTTC. Translating gives CAITSGNYGYTF.

This clonotype occurred many times. This CDR3 is CASSSLGGGIENEQFF. CDR3 sequence (DNA): TGTGCCAGCAGTTCCCTCGGAGGGGGCATTGAAAATGAGCAGTTCTTC. J is TRBJ2-1 and V is TRBV12-3 or TRBV12-4; D perhaps matches TRBD1 (7 bases). The CDR3 has 16 amino acids. Trimming removed 4 bases from V and 7 bases from J, with 20 bases in between.

V usage is TRBV19 and J usage is TRBJ1-5; D uncertain. Germline CDR1 LNHDA, CDR2 SQIVND (reference sequence). V shed 7 bases and J shed 4 bases, with 17 bases lying between them. This CDR3 spans 15 amino acids. The CDR3 is CASTTAGRSNQPQHF. For the CDR3, the DNA is TGTGCCAGTACCACGGCGGGCAGATCAAATCAGCCCCAGCATTTT.

The V gene is TRBV9, the J gene TRBJ1-2; D not resolved. This CDR3 is 16 amino acids long. The germline V gene encodes CDR1 SGDLS and CDR2 YYNGEE. V was cut by 0 bases and J by 2 bases, with 14 bases left in between. Written as DNA, the CDR3 is TGTGCCAGCAGCGTAGGAGGCGGGTCCACCAACTATGGCTACACCTTC. This gives the protein CASSVGGGSTNYGYTF.

This clonotype was counted only a few times. J is TRBJ2-3 and V is TRBV27, with unresolved D. CDR1 is MNHEY, CDR2 SMNVEV, per germline (reference sequence). This CDR3 is 17 amino acids long. V was shortened by 0 bases and J by 4 bases, with 17 bases between the two germline ends. The CDR3 loop is CASSLSLGFGLADTQYF. Here the CDR3 DNA reads TGTGCCAGCAGTTTATCGTTGGGATTTGGGTTGGCAGATACGCAGTATTTT.

J is TRBJ2-3 and V is TRBV7-2, with D uncertain. Germline assignment: CDR1 SGHTA and CDR2 FQGNSA. The CDR3 has 15 amino acids. V lost 3 bases and J lost 3, with 13 bases in between. The DNA of the CDR3 is TGTGCCAGCAGCTTTTCCGTTTTTAGTACAGATACGCAGTATTTT. Encoded protein: CASSFSVFSTDTQYF.

The V and J genes are TRBV20-1 and TRBJ1-2; D gene uncertain. This CDR3 region has 12 residues. CDR1 is DFQATT and CDR2 is SNEGSKA in the germline V gene (reference sequence). The germline V and J ends were trimmed by 8 bases and 2 bases, with 12 bases remaining between them. CDR3 sequence (DNA): TGCAGTACCCCGACTGAGAACTATGGCTACACCTTC. Encoded protein: CSTPTENYGYTF.

The rearrangement links TRBV20-1 to TRBJ2-1, with D tentatively TRBD2 (5 bases). This CDR3 spans 15 amino acids. Germline CDR1 and CDR2: DFQATT and SNEGSKA (reference sequence). V lost 3 bases, J lost 3 bases, and 15 bases lay in between. Written as DNA, the CDR3 is TGCAGTGCTAGTCCCTCCGACGACTACTACAATGAGCAGTTCTTC. Its translation is CSASPSDDYYNEQFF.

This clonotype was detected many times. The rearrangement uses TRBV5-1 and TRBJ2-1, with a tentative D call TRBD2 (5 bases). The CDR3 runs to 15 residues. The V gene lost 6 bases and the J gene lost 6 bases, with 19 bases spanning the gap. Germline loops: CDR1 SGHRS, CDR2 YFSETQ. The CDR3 coding sequence is TGCGCCAGCACCGGAGGAGGAACAGCAGGCAATGAGCAGTTCTTC. Its protein product is CASTGGGTAGNEQFF.

This chain uses TRBV4-1 with TRBJ2-3; D is unclear. The germline V and J ends were trimmed by 1 base and 4 bases, with 6 bases remaining between them. This CDR3 is 13 amino acids long. The germline gives CDR1 MGHRA, CDR2 YSYEKL. In nucleotides, the CDR3 is TGCGCCAGCAGCCAAGTGTTTTCAGATACGCAGTATTTT. Protein sequence: CASSQVFSDTQYF.

This clonotype has only a few counts. The V call is TRBV19, the J call TRBJ2-1, with TRBD2 matching 14 bases. Germline-derived CDR1 and CDR2 are LNHDA and SQIVND (reference sequence). V dropped 8 bases and J dropped 8; count of bases not matched to a gene: 26. This CDR3 has 21 residues. In DNA, the CDR3 is TGTGCCAGTCGTCCCGGGACAGGGATGACTAGCGGGGGGGCCAGTATCCATGAGCAGTTCTTC. This gives the protein CASRPGTGMTSGGASIHEQFF.

Concerning this clonotype itself: A much larger clonotype is one base distant, so this may be a read error. The chain combines TRBV20-1 with TRBJ1-2; D possibly corresponds to TRBD1 (6 bases). In germline, CDR1 is DFQATT, CDR2 SNEGSKA (reference sequence). Trimming left V 1 base short and J 8 bases short, with 14 bases between. This CDR3 comprises 13 residues. CDR3 DNA sequence: TGCAGTGCTAGAGGTGGGGGGCAGAAAGGCTACACCTTC. Amino acids: CSARGGGQKGYTF.

This chain uses TRBV9 with TRBJ1-1; unclear D gene. The V gene lost 6 bases and the J gene lost 1 base, with 16 bases spanning the gap. The CDR3 consists of 15 residues. Germline V lookup: CDR1 SGDLS, CDR2 YYNGEE. CDR3 DNA: TGTGCCAGCAAGATGGTGTGGGGAGGGAACACTGAAGCTTTCTTT. Translated: CASKMVWGGNTEAFF.

This clonotype occurred many times. V and J are TRBV3-1 and TRBJ1-1, with a tentative D call TRBD1 (6 bases). The CDR3 loop spans 14 amino acids. Germline V gives CDR1 LGHDT, CDR2 YNNKEL (reference sequence). Between the trimmed V and J ends, which lost 1 base and 1 base, there was a span of 7 bases. In DNA form, the CDR3 reads TGTGCCAGCAGCCAAGGGACAGCGAACACTGAAGCTTTCTTT. As protein: CASSQGTANTEAFF.